This T cell receptor (beta chain) was recovered during a study of blood T cell repertoires in COVID-19. Study background: The origin of the acute and convalescent COVID-19 samples was the United States, Italy and Spain. PBMCs, B-cell-depleted T cells, or T cells provided the cDNA or gDNA that made up the material.

Study processing details: Amplification from reference gene primers served as the basis for estimated nucleated cell counts. Profiled with immunoSEQ multiplex PCR; TCRdb holds only in-frame clones, not every one. V, J and clone size were drawn from that table, and D and trimming were deduced from the DNA. The table shows under 500,000 clones, with about 89% occurring only once. The CDR3 consists of 16 residues. Unmatched junction bases numbered 10, after V lost 5 bases and J lost 7 bases. The germline V gene encodes CDR1 MDHEN and CDR2 SYDVKM. The gene calls are TRBV28 and TRBJ2-1; 11 bases fit TRBD1. The source is a woman in her thirties with acute or convalescent COVID-19. The sequenced sample was peripheral blood. This chain's CDR3 is CASSPLRDRGSNEQFF. In DNA form, the CDR3 reads TGTGCCAGCAGTCCCCTTAGGGACAGGGGGTCGAATGAGCAGTTCTTC. The full variable domain, with the rest looked up from reference TRBV28 and TRBJ2-1, is DVKVTQSSRYLVKRTGEKVFLECVQDMDHENMFWYRQDPGLGLRLIYFSYDVKMKEKGDIPEGYSVSREKKERFSLILESASTNQTSMYLCASSPLRDRGSNEQFFGPGTRLTVL.